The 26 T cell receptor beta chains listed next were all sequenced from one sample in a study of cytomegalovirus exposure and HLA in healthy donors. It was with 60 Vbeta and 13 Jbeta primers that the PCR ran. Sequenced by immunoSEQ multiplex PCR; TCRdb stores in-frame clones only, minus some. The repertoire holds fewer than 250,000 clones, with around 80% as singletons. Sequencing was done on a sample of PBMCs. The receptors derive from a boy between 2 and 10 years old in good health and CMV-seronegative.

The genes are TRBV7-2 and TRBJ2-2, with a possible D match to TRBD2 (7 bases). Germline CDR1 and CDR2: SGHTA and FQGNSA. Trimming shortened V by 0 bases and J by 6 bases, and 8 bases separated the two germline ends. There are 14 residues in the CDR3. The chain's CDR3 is CASSLAGGPGELFF. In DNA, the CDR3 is TGTGCCAGCAGCTTAGCGGGGGGGCCCGGGGAGCTGTTTTTT.

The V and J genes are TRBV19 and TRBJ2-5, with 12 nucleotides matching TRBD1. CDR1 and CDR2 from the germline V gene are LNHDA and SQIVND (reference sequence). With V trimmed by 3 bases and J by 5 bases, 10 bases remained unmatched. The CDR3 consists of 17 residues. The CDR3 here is CASSMGTGGPSLETQYF. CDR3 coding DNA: TGTGCCAGTAGTATGGGGACAGGGGGCCCCTCGCTGGAGACCCAGTACTTC.

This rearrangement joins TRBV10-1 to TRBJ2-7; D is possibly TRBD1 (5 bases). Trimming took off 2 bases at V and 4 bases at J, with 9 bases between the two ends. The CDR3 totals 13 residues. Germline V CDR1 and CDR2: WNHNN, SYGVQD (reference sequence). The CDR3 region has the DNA TGCGCCAGCAGTGAGGGGCAGGGTTACGAGCAGTACTTC. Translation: CASSEGQGYEQYF.

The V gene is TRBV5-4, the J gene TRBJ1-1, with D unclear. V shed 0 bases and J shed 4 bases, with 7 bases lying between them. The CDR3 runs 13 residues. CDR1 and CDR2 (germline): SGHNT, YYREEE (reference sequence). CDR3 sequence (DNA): TGTGCCAGCAGCTTGGTTTGGAGCACTGAAGCTTTCTTT. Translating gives CASSLVWSTEAFF.

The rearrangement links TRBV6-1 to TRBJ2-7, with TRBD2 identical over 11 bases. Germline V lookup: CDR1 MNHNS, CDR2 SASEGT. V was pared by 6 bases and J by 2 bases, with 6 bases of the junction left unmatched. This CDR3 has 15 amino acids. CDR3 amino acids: CASRTPSGGTYEQYF. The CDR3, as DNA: TGTGCCAGCAGGACCCCTAGCGGGGGGACCTACGAGCAGTACTTC.

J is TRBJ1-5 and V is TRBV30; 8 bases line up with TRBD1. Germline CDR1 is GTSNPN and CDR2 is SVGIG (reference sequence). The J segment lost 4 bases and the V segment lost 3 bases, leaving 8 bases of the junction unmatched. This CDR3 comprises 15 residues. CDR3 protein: CAWRSGTGGNQPQHF. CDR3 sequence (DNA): TGTGCCTGGAGGTCCGGGACAGGTGGAAATCAGCCCCAGCATTTT. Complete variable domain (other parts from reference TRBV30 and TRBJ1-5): SQTIHQWPATLVQPVGSPLSLECTVEGTSNPNLYWYRQAAGRGLQLLFYSVGIGQISSEVPQNLSASRPQDRQFILSSKKLLLSDSGFYLCAWRSGTGGNQPQHFGDGTRLSIL.

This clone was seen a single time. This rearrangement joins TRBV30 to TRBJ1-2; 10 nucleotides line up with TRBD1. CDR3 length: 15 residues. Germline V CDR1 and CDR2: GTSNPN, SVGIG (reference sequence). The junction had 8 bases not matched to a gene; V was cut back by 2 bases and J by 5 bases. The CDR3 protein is CAWSRSPGQGYGYTF. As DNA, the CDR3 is TGTGCCTGGAGTCGGTCCCCGGGACAGGGGTATGGCTACACCTTC. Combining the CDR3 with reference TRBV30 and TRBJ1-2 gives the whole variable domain SQTIHQWPATLVQPVGSPLSLECTVEGTSNPNLYWYRQAAGRGLQLLFYSVGIGQISSEVPQNLSASRPQDRQFILSSKKLLLSDSGFYLCAWSRSPGQGYGYTFGSGTRLTVV.

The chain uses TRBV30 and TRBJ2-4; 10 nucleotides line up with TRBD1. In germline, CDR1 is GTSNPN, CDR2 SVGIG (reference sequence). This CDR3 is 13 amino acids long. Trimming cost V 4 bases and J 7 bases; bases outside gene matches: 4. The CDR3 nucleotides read TGTGCCTGGACGGACAGGGGGAAGAACATTCAGTACTTC. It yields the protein CAWTDRGKNIQYF.

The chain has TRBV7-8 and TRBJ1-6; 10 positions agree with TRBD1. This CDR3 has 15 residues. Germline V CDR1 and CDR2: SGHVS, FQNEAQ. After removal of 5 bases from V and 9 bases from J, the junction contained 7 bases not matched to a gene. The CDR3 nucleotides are TGTGCCAGCAGCCAAGAGACAGGGGGCGTTTCACCCCTCCACTTT. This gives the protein CASSQETGGVSPLHF.

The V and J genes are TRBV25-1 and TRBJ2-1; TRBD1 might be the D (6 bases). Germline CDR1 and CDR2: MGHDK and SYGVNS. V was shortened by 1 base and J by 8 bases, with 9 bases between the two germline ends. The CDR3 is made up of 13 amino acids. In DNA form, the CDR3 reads TGTGCCAGCAGTGAATTAGGGGGAGATGAGCAGTTCTTC. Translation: CASSELGGDEQFF.

CDR3 sequence: CASSVTYGGGSDTQYF. For the CDR3, the DNA is TGTGCCAGCAGTGTAACTTACGGGGGAGGTTCAGATACGCAGTATTTT. The V gene is TRBV6-1, the J gene TRBJ2-3, with TRBD2 as a possible D gene (6 bases). This CDR3 has 16 amino acids. Germline CDR1 MNHNS, CDR2 SASEGT. The V gene lost 4 bases and the J gene lost 4 bases, with 18 bases spanning the gap.

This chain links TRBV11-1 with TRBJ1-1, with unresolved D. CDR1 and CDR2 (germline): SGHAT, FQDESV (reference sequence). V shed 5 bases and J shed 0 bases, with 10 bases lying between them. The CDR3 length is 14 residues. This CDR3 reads CASSGRFMNTEAFF. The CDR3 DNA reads TGTGCCAGCAGCGGCCGTTTCATGAACACTGAAGCTTTCTTT.

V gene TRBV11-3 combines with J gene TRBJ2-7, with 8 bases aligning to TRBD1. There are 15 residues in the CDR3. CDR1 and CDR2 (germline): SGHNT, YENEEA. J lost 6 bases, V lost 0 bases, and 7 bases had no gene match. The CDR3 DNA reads TGTGCCAGCAGCTTAGACCGGACAGGGAATTCCGAGCAGTACTTC. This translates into CASSLDRTGNSEQYF.

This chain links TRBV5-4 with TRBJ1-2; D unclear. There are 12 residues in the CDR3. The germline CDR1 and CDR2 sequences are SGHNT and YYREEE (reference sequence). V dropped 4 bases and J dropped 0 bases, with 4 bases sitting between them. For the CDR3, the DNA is TGTGCCAGCAGCCAAACTAACTATGGCTACACCTTC. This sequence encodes CASSQTNYGYTF.

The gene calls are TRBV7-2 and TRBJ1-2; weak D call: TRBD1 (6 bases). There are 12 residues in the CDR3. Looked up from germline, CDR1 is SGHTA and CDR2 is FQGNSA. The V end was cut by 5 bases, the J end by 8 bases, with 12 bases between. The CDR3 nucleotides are TGTGCCAGCAGCACAGGGCCGGGGGGCTACACCTTC. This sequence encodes CASSTGPGGYTF.

DNA for the CDR3: TGTGCCTGGAGTTCCCCTTTTCAGGGACTTGGAGCTTTCTTT. This codes for CAWSSPFQGLGAFF. The chain has TRBV30 and TRBJ1-1, with D possibly matching TRBD1 (5 bases). V gave up 2 bases and J gave up 10 bases, with 20 bases separating them. The V gene's germline CDR1 is GTSNPN and CDR2 SVGIG (reference sequence). This CDR3 spans 14 amino acids.

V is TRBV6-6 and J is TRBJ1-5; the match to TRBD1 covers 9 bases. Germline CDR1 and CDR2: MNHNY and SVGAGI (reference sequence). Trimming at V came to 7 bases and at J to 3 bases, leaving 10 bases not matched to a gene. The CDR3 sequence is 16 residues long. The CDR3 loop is CASIPPGQGPNQPQHF. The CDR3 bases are TGTGCCAGCATTCCTCCGGGACAGGGACCCAATCAGCCCCAGCATTTT.

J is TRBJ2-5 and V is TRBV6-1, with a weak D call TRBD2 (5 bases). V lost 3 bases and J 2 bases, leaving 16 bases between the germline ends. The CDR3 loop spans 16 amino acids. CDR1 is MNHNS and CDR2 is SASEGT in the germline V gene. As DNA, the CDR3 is TGTGCCAGCAGTGACGGGATAACCCATTTTCAAGAGACCCAGTACTTC. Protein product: CASSDGITHFQETQYF.

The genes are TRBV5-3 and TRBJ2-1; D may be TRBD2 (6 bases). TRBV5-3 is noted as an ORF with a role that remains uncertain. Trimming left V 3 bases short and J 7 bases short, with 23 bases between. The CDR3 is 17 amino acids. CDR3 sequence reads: CARSWGKWDSSGNEQFF. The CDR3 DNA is TGTGCCAGAAGCTGGGGTAAGTGGGACTCCAGTGGGAATGAGCAGTTCTTC.

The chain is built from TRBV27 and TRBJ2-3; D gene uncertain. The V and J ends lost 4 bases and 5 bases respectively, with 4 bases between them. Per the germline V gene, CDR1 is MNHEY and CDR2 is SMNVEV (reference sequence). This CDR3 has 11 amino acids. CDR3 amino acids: CASSSGDTQYF. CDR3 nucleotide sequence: TGTGCCAGCAGTTCAGGAGATACGCAGTATTTT.

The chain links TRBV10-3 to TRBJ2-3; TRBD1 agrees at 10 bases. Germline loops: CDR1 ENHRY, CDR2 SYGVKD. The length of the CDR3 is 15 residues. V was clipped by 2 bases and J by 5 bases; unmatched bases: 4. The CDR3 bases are TGTGCCATCAGTGAGGACAGGGGGCTAGAAGATACGCAGTATTTT. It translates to CAISEDRGLEDTQYF.

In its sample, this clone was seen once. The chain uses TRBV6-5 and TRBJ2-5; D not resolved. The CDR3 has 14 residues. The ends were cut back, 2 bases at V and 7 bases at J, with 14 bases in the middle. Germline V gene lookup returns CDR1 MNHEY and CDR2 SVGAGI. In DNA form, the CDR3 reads TGTGCCAGCAGTTACCGGGTCCCCCCGTGGACCCAGTACTTC. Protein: CASSYRVPPWTQYF.

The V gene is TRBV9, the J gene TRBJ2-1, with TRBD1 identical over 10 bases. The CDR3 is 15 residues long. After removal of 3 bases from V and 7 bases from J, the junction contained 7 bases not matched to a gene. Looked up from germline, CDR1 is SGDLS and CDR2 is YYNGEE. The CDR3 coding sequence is TGTGCCAGCAGCGCGAGACAGGGGGCGGGGAATGAGCAGTTCTTC. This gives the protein CASSARQGAGNEQFF.

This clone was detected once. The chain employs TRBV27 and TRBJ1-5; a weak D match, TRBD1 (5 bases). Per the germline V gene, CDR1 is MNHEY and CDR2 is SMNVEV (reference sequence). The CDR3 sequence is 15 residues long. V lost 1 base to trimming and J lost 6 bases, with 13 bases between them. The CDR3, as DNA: TGTGCCAGCAGTTTATTCAGGGAATTGAGTCAGCCCCAGCATTTT. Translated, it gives CASSLFRELSQPQHF.

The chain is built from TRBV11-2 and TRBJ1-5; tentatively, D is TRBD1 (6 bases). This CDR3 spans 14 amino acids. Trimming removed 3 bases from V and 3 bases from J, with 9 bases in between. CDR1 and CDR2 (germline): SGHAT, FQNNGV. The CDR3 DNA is TGTGCCAGCAGCTTTTCAGGGGACAATCAGCCCCAGCATTTT. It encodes CASSFSGDNQPQHF.

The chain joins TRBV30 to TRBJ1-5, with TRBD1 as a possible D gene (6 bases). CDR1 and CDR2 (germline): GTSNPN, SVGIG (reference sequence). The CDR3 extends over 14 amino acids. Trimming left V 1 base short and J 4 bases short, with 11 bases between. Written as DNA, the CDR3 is TGTGCCTGGAGTGAAGGACAGACAAATCAGCCCCAGCATTTT. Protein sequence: CAWSEGQTNQPQHF. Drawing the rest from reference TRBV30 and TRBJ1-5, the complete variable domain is SQTIHQWPATLVQPVGSPLSLECTVEGTSNPNLYWYRQAAGRGLQLLFYSVGIGQISSEVPQNLSASRPQDRQFILSSKKLLLSDSGFYLCAWSEGQTNQPQHFGDGTRLSIL.